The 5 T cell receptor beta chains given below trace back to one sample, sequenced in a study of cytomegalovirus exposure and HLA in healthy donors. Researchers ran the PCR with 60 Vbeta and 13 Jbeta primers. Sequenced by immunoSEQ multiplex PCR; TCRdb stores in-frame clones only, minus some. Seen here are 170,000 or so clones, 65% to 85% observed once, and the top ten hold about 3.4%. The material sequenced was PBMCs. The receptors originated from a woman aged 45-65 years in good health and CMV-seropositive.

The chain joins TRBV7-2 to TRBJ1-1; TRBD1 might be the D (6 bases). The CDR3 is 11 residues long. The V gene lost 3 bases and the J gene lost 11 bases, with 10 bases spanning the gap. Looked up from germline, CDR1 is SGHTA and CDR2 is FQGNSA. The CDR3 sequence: CASSFRGQAFF. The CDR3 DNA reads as TGTGCCAGCAGCTTTAGAGGACAGGCTTTCTTT.

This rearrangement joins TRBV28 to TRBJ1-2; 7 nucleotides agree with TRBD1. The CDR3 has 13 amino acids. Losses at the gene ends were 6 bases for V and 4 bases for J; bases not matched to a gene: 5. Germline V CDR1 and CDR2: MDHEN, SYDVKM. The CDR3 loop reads CASRRGPGYGYTF. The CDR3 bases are TGTGCCAGCAGGAGGGGGCCGGGCTATGGCTACACCTTC.

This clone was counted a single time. CDR3 in amino acids: CASSSSIGYGSYNEQFF. For the CDR3, the DNA is TGTGCCAGCAGTTCCTCGATCGGGTATGGGTCCTACAATGAGCAGTTCTTC. The rearrangement uses TRBV28 and TRBJ2-1; D unclear. The germline CDR1 and CDR2 sequences are MDHEN and SYDVKM. CDR3 length equals 17 residues. The V gene lost 4 bases and the J gene lost 1 base, with 17 bases spanning the gap.

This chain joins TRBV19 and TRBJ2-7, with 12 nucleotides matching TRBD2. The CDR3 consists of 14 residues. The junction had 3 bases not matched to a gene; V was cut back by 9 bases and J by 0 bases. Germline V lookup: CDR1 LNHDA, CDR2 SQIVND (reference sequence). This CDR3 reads CASRTSGDSYEQYF. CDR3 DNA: TGTGCCAGCCGGACTAGCGGGGACTCCTACGAGCAGTACTTC.

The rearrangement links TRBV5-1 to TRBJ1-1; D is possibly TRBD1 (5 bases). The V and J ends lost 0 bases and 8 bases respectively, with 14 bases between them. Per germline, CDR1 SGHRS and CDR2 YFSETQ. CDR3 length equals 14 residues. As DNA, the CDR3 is TGCGCCAGCAGCTTGGCCGGGGGTGGGGAGGAAGCTTTCTTT. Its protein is CASSLAGGGEEAFF.